This T cell receptor beta chain was identified during a study of T-cell reconstitution after alpha-beta-depleted transplantation in children. Unique molecular identifiers were incorporated into the prepared TCRbeta library. TCRdb reprocessed the PCR reads via MiXCR and lists one record per CDR3 protein. The table lists nearly 200,000 distinct CDR3 sequences, 5% to 6.5% of them singletons, with just over 4.5% in the top ten. This CDR3 contains 20 residues. In germline, CDR1 is SEHNR, CDR2 FQNEAQ (reference sequence). With 2 bases clipped from V and 3 bases from J, the junction kept 19 bases outside the gene matches. The sample holds many counts of this clonotype. Antigen unknown. Study-wide results and caveats: There were some patients whose high TCRbeta diversity at day 60 came from surviving recipient T cells and thymic progenitors. T-cell counts and diversity at one year post-transplant came mainly from newly produced T cells. Alpha-beta T cells present about two months after transplant were reported to originate from several hundred expanded graft clones.

This receptor was identified in a girl under three years old with combined immunodeficiency, due to receive a stem cell transplant. The J gene is TRBJ2-3, the V gene TRBV7-9, with 8 bases lining up with TRBD1. Sequencing used PBMCs, obtained before TCRalphabeta/CD19-depleted stem cell transplant. The CDR3 is CASSLQFADRVRGRTDTQYF. CDR3 sequence (DNA): TGTGCCAGCAGCTTACAATTCGCGGACAGGGTTCGAGGTCGGACAGATACGCAGTATTTT.